These T cell receptor beta chains were read from a single sample in a study of blood T cells in healthy people across ages. Via MiXCR, TCRdb re-called the 5' RACE reads, giving one row per CDR3 protein. This sample carries 650,000 to 950,000 distinct CDR3 sequences, under 45% of them seen once, and the ten largest clones take around 21%. Specimen: blood. These receptors all stem from a man aged 55-75 years in good health. Each CDR3 is given with its conserved first and last residue. Fields, in order: V gene, D gene, clone size, J gene, CDR3 protein, CDR3 DNA. A D gene is named only where the DNA matches it firmly. The size field is filled for only some rows; it gives once, few, many or a size class.

V gene: TRBV4-3; D gene: NA; clone size: NA; J gene: TRBJ2-5; CDR3 protein: CASSQDWRRSETQYF; CDR3 DNA: TGCGCCAGCAGCCAAGATTGGCGGAGGAGTGAGACCCAGTACTTC
V gene: TRBV4-3; D gene: NA; clone size: once; J gene: TRBJ1-2; CDR3 protein: CASSQDLGLLYGYTF; CDR3 DNA: TGCGCCAGCAGCCAAGATCTCGGCCTCCTCTATGGCTACACCTTC
V gene: TRBV3-1; D gene: NA; clone size: NA; J gene: TRBJ1-2; CDR3 protein: CASSPFPTLANYGYTF; CDR3 DNA: TGTGCCAGCAGCCCCTTCCCGACCTTAGCTAACTATGGCTACACCTTC
V gene: TRBV12-3/TRBV12-4; D gene: TRBD1; clone size: NA; J gene: TRBJ1-1; CDR3 protein: CASSRSTGGRDTEAFF; CDR3 DNA: TGTGCCAGCAGCCGTTCTACAGGGGGACGGGACACTGAAGCTTTCTTT
V gene: TRBV20-1; D gene: NA; clone size: few; J gene: TRBJ2-7; CDR3 protein: CSARPGSGSYEQYF; CDR3 DNA: TGCAGTGCTCGCCCGGGATCAGGCTCCTACGAGCAGTACTTC
V gene: TRBV20-1; D gene: NA; clone size: once; J gene: TRBJ1-5; CDR3 protein: CSARPQTRGSYWDQPQHF; CDR3 DNA: TGCAGTGCTAGACCACAGACACGAGGATCTTATTGGGATCAGCCCCAGCATTTT
V gene: TRBV11-3; D gene: NA; clone size: few; J gene: TRBJ1-1; CDR3 protein: CASGPDTEAFF; CDR3 DNA: TGTGCCAGCGGCCCGGACACTGAAGCTTTCTTT
V gene: TRBV9; D gene: TRBD1; clone size: NA; J gene: TRBJ2-7; CDR3 protein: CASSPPGTGSDEQYF; CDR3 DNA: TGTGCCAGCAGCCCCCCCGGGACAGGTTCAGACGAGCAGTACTTC
V gene: TRBV3-1; D gene: TRBD2; clone size: NA; J gene: TRBJ2-3; CDR3 protein: CASSQERLAGTDTQYF; CDR3 DNA: TGTGCCAGCAGCCAAGAACGACTAGCGGGCACAGATACGCAGTATTTT
V gene: TRBV20-1; D gene: NA; clone size: NA; J gene: TRBJ2-1; CDR3 protein: CSASRGGGGNEQFF; CDR3 DNA: TGCAGTGCTAGCCGTGGGGGGGGCGGGAATGAGCAGTTCTTC
V gene: TRBV7-2; D gene: NA; clone size: NA; J gene: TRBJ1-5; CDR3 protein: CASSRDIRVDSNQPQHF; CDR3 DNA: TGTGCCAGCAGCCGGGACATTCGGGTGGATAGCAATCAGCCCCAGCATTTT
V gene: TRBV2; D gene: NA; clone size: NA; J gene: TRBJ1-2; CDR3 protein: CASSLGVRAAGYTF; CDR3 DNA: TGTGCCAGCAGTTTGGGTGTCAGGGCGGCTGGCTACACCTTC
V gene: TRBV7-9; D gene: TRBD2; clone size: few; J gene: TRBJ2-1; CDR3 protein: CASSPGLAGVSTLNEQFF; CDR3 DNA: TGTGCCAGCAGCCCAGGACTAGCGGGGGTATCCACCTTGAATGAGCAGTTCTTC
V gene: TRBV5-6; D gene: TRBD2; clone size: NA; J gene: TRBJ2-7; CDR3 protein: CASSGWTSGDRSYNEQYF; CDR3 DNA: TGTGCCAGCAGCGGGTGGACTAGCGGGGACCGCTCCTACAATGAGCAGTACTTC
V gene: TRBV20-1; D gene: TRBD1; clone size: NA; J gene: TRBJ1-4; CDR3 protein: CSGSTGSEEKLFF; CDR3 DNA: TGCAGTGGTTCGACAGGGAGCGAGGAAAAACTGTTTTTT
V gene: TRBV5-5; D gene: TRBD1; clone size: NA; J gene: TRBJ2-3; CDR3 protein: CASSSPDRGTDTQYF; CDR3 DNA: TGTGCCAGCAGCTCACCGGACAGGGGCACAGATACGCAGTATTTT
V gene: TRBV4-3; D gene: NA; clone size: NA; J gene: TRBJ2-3; CDR3 protein: CASSQSYRTTDTQYF; CDR3 DNA: TGCGCCAGCAGCCAAAGCTACAGGACCACAGATACGCAGTATTTT
V gene: TRBV20-1; D gene: NA; clone size: NA; J gene: TRBJ2-7; CDR3 protein: CSATPGHTYEQYF; CDR3 DNA: TGCAGTGCTACTCCGGGACACACCTACGAGCAGTACTTC
V gene: TRBV19; D gene: NA; clone size: once; J gene: TRBJ1-6; CDR3 protein: CASSIAGGDSPLHF; CDR3 DNA: TGTGCCAGTAGTATTGCCGGGGGCGATTCACCCCTCCACTTT
V gene: TRBV6-2/TRBV6-3; D gene: TRBD1; clone size: once; J gene: TRBJ2-3; CDR3 protein: CASSSDRGIGTRYF; CDR3 DNA: TGTGCCAGCAGCTCCGACAGGGGTATCGGTACGCGGTATTTT
V gene: TRBV5-1; D gene: NA; clone size: NA; J gene: TRBJ1-2; CDR3 protein: CASRPGTTNYGYTF; CDR3 DNA: TGCGCCAGCCGACCGGGGACAACTAACTATGGCTACACCTTC
V gene: TRBV24-1; D gene: TRBD1; clone size: NA; J gene: TRBJ2-2; CDR3 protein: CATSEQGLDTGELFF; CDR3 DNA: TGTGCCACCAGTGAACAGGGGCTAGACACCGGGGAGCTGTTTTTT
V gene: TRBV7-2; D gene: TRBD2; clone size: NA; J gene: TRBJ2-3; CDR3 protein: CASSSRTSGDPRDTQYF; CDR3 DNA: TGTGCCAGCAGCTCAAGGACTAGCGGGGACCCACGGGATACGCAGTATTTT
V gene: TRBV5-4; D gene: NA; clone size: few; J gene: TRBJ2-7; CDR3 protein: CASSWGLGGGEQYF; CDR3 DNA: TGTGCCAGCAGCTGGGGACTTGGGGGCGGCGAGCAGTACTTC
V gene: TRBV7-4; D gene: NA; clone size: NA; J gene: TRBJ2-4; CDR3 protein: CASSLWGVEQYF; CDR3 DNA: TGTGCCAGCAGCTTATGGGGGGTTGAGCAGTACTTC
V gene: TRBV4-3; D gene: NA; clone size: NA; J gene: TRBJ1-5; CDR3 protein: CASSQEDKNNQPQHF; CDR3 DNA: TGCGCCAGCAGCCAAGAGGACAAGAACAATCAGCCCCAGCATTTT
V gene: TRBV4-3; D gene: TRBD1; clone size: few; J gene: TRBJ1-2; CDR3 protein: CASSRDRGSGYGYTF; CDR3 DNA: TGCGCCAGCAGCCGAGACAGGGGTTCGGGCTATGGCTACACCTTC
V gene: TRBV20-1; D gene: NA; clone size: few; J gene: TRBJ1-5; CDR3 protein: CSARRGAEGNQPQHF; CDR3 DNA: TGCAGTGCTAGGAGGGGGGCGGAAGGCAATCAGCCCCAGCATTTT
V gene: TRBV6-2/TRBV6-3; D gene: TRBD1; clone size: NA; J gene: TRBJ2-5; CDR3 protein: CAGSGTGALTPRYEQYF; CDR3 DNA: TGTGCCGGCAGTGGAACAGGGGCTCTCACTCCCCGCTATGAGCAGTACTTC
V gene: TRBV9; D gene: NA; clone size: NA; J gene: TRBJ1-2; CDR3 protein: CASSVADAIANYGYTF; CDR3 DNA: TGTGCCAGCAGCGTAGCAGACGCAATTGCTAACTATGGCTACACCTTC
V gene: TRBV28; D gene: NA; clone size: few; J gene: TRBJ1-6; CDR3 protein: CASRHPQGRTLHF; CDR3 DNA: TGTGCCAGCAGACATCCCCAGGGTAGAACCCTCCACTTT
V gene: TRBV11-2; D gene: NA; clone size: few; J gene: TRBJ2-3; CDR3 protein: CASSLGSTTDTQYF; CDR3 DNA: TGTGCCAGCAGCTTAGGGTCTACTACAGATACGCAGTATTTT
V gene: TRBV7-8; D gene: TRBD2; clone size: NA; J gene: TRBJ2-3; CDR3 protein: CASSLVWRGTSTDTQYF; CDR3 DNA: TGTGCCAGCAGCTTAGTTTGGCGGGGGACTAGCACAGATACGCAGTATTTT
V gene: TRBV20-1; D gene: NA; clone size: many; J gene: TRBJ2-5; CDR3 protein: CSAPERRGAGQYF; CDR3 DNA: TGCAGTGCCCCTGAGCGACGGGGCGCTGGGCAGTACTTC
V gene: TRBV7-2; D gene: TRBD1; clone size: NA; J gene: TRBJ2-5; CDR3 protein: CASRRDPTGPQGTQYF; CDR3 DNA: TGTGCCAGCAGACGTGACCCGACAGGGCCCCAAGGGACCCAGTACTTC
V gene: TRBV20-1; D gene: TRBD1; clone size: NA; J gene: TRBJ1-2; CDR3 protein: CSASHSGQGINGYTF; CDR3 DNA: TGCAGTGCTAGTCATAGTGGACAGGGAATCAATGGCTACACCTTC
V gene: TRBV20-1; D gene: NA; clone size: NA; J gene: TRBJ1-2; CDR3 protein: CSAPDQGRNSNYGYTF; CDR3 DNA: TGCAGTGCTCCTGATCAGGGAAGAAATTCTAACTATGGCTACACCTTC
V gene: TRBV7-2; D gene: NA; clone size: few; J gene: TRBJ2-1; CDR3 protein: CASSLPGRLGEQFF; CDR3 DNA: TGTGCCAGCAGCCTACCGGGTAGGCTAGGTGAGCAGTTCTTC
V gene: TRBV11-2; D gene: NA; clone size: NA; J gene: TRBJ1-1; CDR3 protein: CASSRAFAEAFF; CDR3 DNA: TGTGCCAGCAGCCGGGCGTTCGCTGAAGCTTTCTTT
V gene: TRBV7-2; D gene: TRBD2; clone size: few; J gene: TRBJ2-3; CDR3 protein: CASSPKGLATDTQYF; CDR3 DNA: TGTGCCAGCAGCCCCAAGGGACTAGCCACAGATACGCAGTATTTT
V gene: TRBV2; D gene: NA; clone size: NA; J gene: TRBJ2-5; CDR3 protein: CASSAVSVAETQYF; CDR3 DNA: TGTGCCAGCAGTGCCGTTTCAGTGGCAGAGACCCAGTACTTC
V gene: TRBV20-1; D gene: NA; clone size: few; J gene: TRBJ1-2; CDR3 protein: CSAREAGRDSGYTF; CDR3 DNA: TGCAGTGCTAGAGAGGCCGGACGGGACTCTGGCTACACCTTC
V gene: TRBV7-2; D gene: NA; clone size: NA; J gene: TRBJ2-3; CDR3 protein: CASSPGLDTQYF; CDR3 DNA: TGTGCCAGCAGCCCGGGACTAGATACGCAGTATTTT
V gene: TRBV7-8; D gene: TRBD1; clone size: NA; J gene: TRBJ2-5; CDR3 protein: CASSFNQGTGRKTQYF; CDR3 DNA: TGTGCCAGCAGCTTTAACCAAGGGACAGGGAGGAAGACCCAGTACTTC
V gene: TRBV27; D gene: TRBD2; clone size: few; J gene: TRBJ2-5; CDR3 protein: CASSSGTSASRGETQYF; CDR3 DNA: TGTGCCAGCAGTTCCGGGACTAGCGCCTCTCGGGGTGAGACCCAGTACTTC
V gene: TRBV4-3; D gene: TRBD1; clone size: few; J gene: TRBJ1-2; CDR3 protein: CASSQHGTASKVYGYTF; CDR3 DNA: TGCGCCAGCAGCCAACATGGGACAGCTTCGAAAGTCTATGGCTACACCTTC
V gene: TRBV20-1; D gene: TRBD1; clone size: NA; J gene: TRBJ2-1; CDR3 protein: CSAQNRQGASNEQFF; CDR3 DNA: TGCAGTGCGCAAAACAGACAGGGGGCAAGCAATGAGCAGTTCTTC
V gene: TRBV7-9; D gene: TRBD1; clone size: NA; J gene: TRBJ2-5; CDR3 protein: CASSASGQGETQYF; CDR3 DNA: TGTGCCAGCAGCGCCTCAGGACAGGGGGAGACCCAGTACTTC
V gene: TRBV4-3; D gene: TRBD1; clone size: once; J gene: TRBJ2-3; CDR3 protein: CASSQAGTVADTQYF; CDR3 DNA: TGCGCCAGCAGCCAAGCCGGGACAGTTGCGGATACGCAGTATTTT
V gene: TRBV11-2; D gene: NA; clone size: few; J gene: TRBJ2-1; CDR3 protein: CGTRGGSSYNEQFF; CDR3 DNA: TGTGGAACTAGGGGCGGAAGCTCCTACAATGAGCAGTTCTTC
V gene: TRBV2; D gene: TRBD1; clone size: NA; J gene: TRBJ2-7; CDR3 protein: CASSDWDRSTYEQYF; CDR3 DNA: TGTGCCAGCAGTGATTGGGACAGGTCAACCTACGAGCAGTACTTC
V gene: TRBV9; D gene: NA; clone size: NA; J gene: TRBJ2-3; CDR3 protein: CASSVSGATSTDTQYF; CDR3 DNA: TGTGCCAGCAGCGTATCGGGTGCAACTAGCACAGATACGCAGTATTTT
V gene: TRBV20-1; D gene: NA; clone size: few; J gene: TRBJ1-4; CDR3 protein: CSARTLEEKLFF; CDR3 DNA: TGCAGTGCTAGGACTTTGGAGGAAAAACTGTTTTTT
V gene: TRBV6-5; D gene: TRBD1; clone size: NA; J gene: TRBJ2-1; CDR3 protein: CASSTRRQGRYNEQFF; CDR3 DNA: TGTGCCAGCAGTACCCGACGACAGGGGAGGTACAATGAGCAGTTCTTC